This T cell receptor beta chain was obtained from a study of technical replicates of blood from several donors. This table comes from immunoSEQ multiplex PCR, and its TCRdb copy is limited to in-frame clones, with some not included. The table has about 13,000 clones, 85% to 95% seen once. This clone came up once. The TCR originated in a human donor in good health. Input material: PBMCs.

The CDR3 loop reads CASSFKMTGTVNTEAFF. In nucleotides, the CDR3 is TGTGCCAGCAGTTTCAAAATGACAGGGACGGTGAACACTGAAGCTTTCTTT. The chain carries TRBV27 and TRBJ1-1; 7 bases map to TRBD1. V was clipped by 3 bases and J by 0 bases; unmatched bases: 10. This CDR3 contains 17 residues. Germline loops: CDR1 MNHEY, CDR2 SMNVEV (reference sequence).